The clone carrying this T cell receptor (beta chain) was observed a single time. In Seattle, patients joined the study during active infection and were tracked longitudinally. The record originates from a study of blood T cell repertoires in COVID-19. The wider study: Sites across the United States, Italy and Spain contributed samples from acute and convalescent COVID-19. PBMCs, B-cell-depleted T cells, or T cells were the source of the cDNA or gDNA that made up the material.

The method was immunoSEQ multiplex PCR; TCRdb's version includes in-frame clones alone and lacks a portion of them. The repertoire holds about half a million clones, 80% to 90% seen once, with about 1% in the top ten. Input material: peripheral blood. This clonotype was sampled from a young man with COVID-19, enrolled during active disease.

The CDR3 protein is CASSLSFGWGDNQPQHF. The CDR3 DNA follows: TGTGCCAGCAGTTTATCGTTTGGATGGGGGGACAATCAGCCCCAGCATTTT. The chain links TRBV27 to TRBJ1-5; weak D call: TRBD1 (5 bases). Trimming removed 0 bases at V and 3 bases at J, with 15 bases between. This CDR3 is built from 17 residues. CDR1 MNHEY and CDR2 SMNVEV come from the germline V gene (reference sequence).